This TCR beta chain was captured by sequencing in a study of control samples from healthy donors and cancer patients. Data came from immunoSEQ multiplex PCR; TCRdb stores just in-frame clones and leaves some out. The table lists roughly 450,000 clones, approximately 90% of them singletons, with just under 6.5% in the top ten. This clone showed up just once. The CDR3 totals 13 residues. Between the trimmed V and J ends, which lost 2 bases and 5 bases, there was a span of 9 bases. Per the germline V gene, CDR1 is MNHEY and CDR2 is SMNVEV (reference sequence). Sequenced: PBMCs. The chain combines TRBV27 with TRBJ1-2; unclear D gene. The receptor was isolated from a man in his forties or fifties with head and neck cancer. CDR3 residues: CASSLEGGYGYTF. CDR3 DNA sequence: TGTGCCAGCAGTTTAGAGGGCGGTTATGGCTACACCTTC.